These 29 T cell receptor beta chains share one sample of origin, sequenced in a study of regulatory T cells in long-lasting Graves disease. CDR3-region Arm-PCR and iRepertoire HTBI primers produced the TCR beta libraries. TCRdb passed the multiplex PCR reads through MiXCR, listing each CDR3 protein once. The sample yields about 450,000 distinct CDR3 sequences, roughly a quarter seen once. As for time point: persistent/refractory GD, antithyroid drugs over 5 years with positive TRAb. Generation of the TCR library employed RNA extracted from PBMCs. The sample consisted of peripheral blood mononuclear cells (PBMCs), taken when the disease was refractory, from a patient treated with antithyroid drugs. These receptors all stem from a female donor with Graves disease.

On this clonotype itself: It may be a read error: a sequence one base away is much more abundant. Since no conserved phenylalanine or tryptophan closes the CDR3, a read error is the likely cause. V is TRBV6-1 and J is TRBJ1-1, with 9 nucleotides matching TRBD1. Germline V gives CDR1 MNHNS, CDR2 SASEGT. The V and J ends lost 6 bases and 1 base, in that order; junction bases with no gene match: 6. CDR3 size: 15 residues. The CDR3 coding sequence is TGTGCCAGCAGAGGGACAGGGACTGGGAACACTGAAGCTTTCCTT. Its translation is CASRGTGTGNTEAFL.

The genes are TRBV5-1 and TRBJ1-1; D uncertain. The CDR3 is 18 amino acids. With 1 base removed from V and 0 bases from J, the gap between germline ends came to 19 bases. From germline, CDR1 is SGHRS and CDR2 YFSETQ. The CDR3 nucleotides are TGCGCCAGCAGCTTGAATCCCCTCTTAAATCCGATGAACACTGAAGCTTTCTTT. It translates to CASSLNPLLNPMNTEAFF.

This clonotype showed up just a few times. V is TRBV19 and J is TRBJ1-2; D gene uncertain. The CDR3 has 15 residues. V dropped 7 bases and J dropped 1 base, with 16 bases sitting between them. Germline V gene data show CDR1 as LNHDA and CDR2 as SQIVND (reference sequence). In nucleotides, the CDR3 is TGTGCCAGTACCCCGCTGGGCCAGAGTAACTATGGCTACACCTTC. Its protein product is CASTPLGQSNYGYTF.

About this clonotype itself: A junction end diverges from the germline sequence, so it may reflect a read error. The rearrangement links TRBV10-3 to TRBJ1-1; 11 bases align to TRBD1. From germline, CDR1 is ENHRY and CDR2 SYGVKD. CDR3 size: 16 residues. Here the CDR3 reads CAIEDSGTGGNTGAFF. The CDR3 region has the DNA TGTGCCATCGAGGACTCCGGGACAGGGGGAAACACTGGAGCTTTCTTT.

The chain employs TRBV20-1 and TRBJ1-2; 7 positions agree with TRBD1. Per germline, CDR1 DFQATT and CDR2 SNEGSKA (reference sequence). The CDR3 totals 12 residues. The V and J ends lost 6 bases and 8 bases, in that order; junction bases with no gene match: 9. Here the CDR3 reads CSARKGAGGYTF. The CDR3 nucleotides read TGCAGTGCAAGAAAGGGGGCAGGAGGCTACACCTTC.

This clonotype has ten or more counts. The chain employs TRBV3-1 and TRBJ1-2; 9 nucleotides match TRBD1. The germline CDR1 and CDR2 sequences are LGHDT and YNNKEL (reference sequence). CDR3 length: 16 residues. V dropped 0 bases and J dropped 4; count of bases not matched to a gene: 6. DNA of the CDR3: TGTGCCAGCAGCCAAGATCAGGACAGGGGACGCTATGGCTACACCTTC. As protein: CASSQDQDRGRYGYTF. Full variable domain (outside the CDR3, taken from reference TRBV3-1 and TRBJ1-2): DTAVSQTPKYLVTQMGNDKSIKCEQNLGHDTMYWYKQDSKKFLKIMFSYNNKELIINETVPNRFSPKSPDKAHLNLHINSLELGDSAVYFCASSQDQDRGRYGYTFGSGTRLTVV.

Worth noting for this clonotype: This likely comes from a read error, as the CDR3 has no conserved phenylalanine or tryptophan at its end. The V and J genes are TRBV4-1 and TRBJ2-6; no definite D call. Germline V CDR1 and CDR2: MGHRA, YSYEKL. The CDR3 runs to 13 residues. The V end lost 1 base, the J end lost 3 bases, and 1 base lay between the germline ends. The CDR3 DNA reads TGCGCCAGCAGCCAAGGTGGGGCCAACGTCCTGACTTCC. It specifies CASSQGGANVLTS.

CDR3 DNA sequence: TGTGCCAGTAGTATTCCGGACAGGGGCCGCGAGCAGTACTTC. This gives the protein CASSIPDRGREQYF. The chain links TRBV19 to TRBJ2-7, with 9 nucleotides matching TRBD1. J was trimmed by 6 bases and V by 3 bases; bases with no gene match: 6. This CDR3 spans 14 amino acids. Germline loops: CDR1 LNHDA, CDR2 SQIVND (reference sequence).

Turning to this clonotype: A read error may produce the germline difference seen at one junction end. The rearrangement links TRBV7-9 to TRBJ2-1; D is possibly TRBD1 or TRBD2 (5 bases each). The CDR3 extends over 12 amino acids. The germline CDR1 and CDR2 sequences are SEHNR and FQNEAQ (reference sequence). For the CDR3, the DNA is TGTGCCAGCAGCTTAGCTTGGGGGAACTTCGAGTTC. It encodes CASSLAWGNFEF.

This clonotype was recorded many times. This chain connects TRBV29-1 to TRBJ1-2, with TRBD1 matching 9 bases. This CDR3 is 12 amino acids long. The junction had 4 bases not matched to a gene; V was cut back by 7 bases and J by 4 bases. CDR1 is SQVTM and CDR2 is ANQGSEA in the germline V gene. The CDR3 DNA sequence: TGCAGCGAACAGGGGGCCGGCTATGGCTACACCTTC. It translates to CSEQGAGYGYTF.

This clonotype has ten or more counts. The chain carries TRBV20-1 and TRBJ1-1, with a tentative D call TRBD1 (6 bases). The V gene's germline CDR1 is DFQATT and CDR2 SNEGSKA (reference sequence). V dropped 4 bases and J dropped 10 bases, with 16 bases sitting between them. This CDR3 is 12 amino acids long. CDR3 amino acids: CSAINGGGRAFF. For the CDR3, the DNA is TGCAGTGCTATAAATGGAGGGGGTAGAGCTTTCTTT.

The table lists this clonotype with many counts. V usage is TRBV28 and J usage is TRBJ2-7, with D uncertain. V dropped 2 bases and J dropped 5 bases, with 13 bases sitting between them. Germline V gene lookup returns CDR1 MDHEN and CDR2 SYDVKM. The CDR3 consists of 14 residues. Here the CDR3 reads CASSLSRLRDEQYF. The CDR3 DNA sequence: TGTGCCAGCAGTTTAAGTCGTCTTCGCGACGAGCAGTACTTC.

The gene calls are TRBV25-1 and TRBJ2-7, with D possibly being TRBD2 (5 bases). The length of the CDR3 is 14 residues. Per germline, CDR1 MGHDK and CDR2 SYGVNS. Trimming took 6 bases from V and 3 from J, leaving 15 bases between them. DNA of the CDR3: TGTGCCAGCAGGGCCGGAGGTACTTACTACGAGCAGTACTTC. This translates into CASRAGGTYYEQYF.

The gene calls are TRBV20-1 and TRBJ1-1; a possible D gene is TRBD1 (6 bases). Germline assignment: CDR1 DFQATT and CDR2 SNEGSKA (reference sequence). The V gene lost 0 bases and the J gene lost 6 bases, with 23 bases spanning the gap. The CDR3 covers 17 residues. The CDR3 DNA is TGCAGTGCTAGAGATATCAGGCAGGGGAGGGTTGTCGCTGAAGCTTTCTTT. It codes for CSARDIRQGRVVAEAFF.

This clonotype was seen ten or more times. The V call is TRBV6-1, the J call TRBJ2-7; D is unclear. The germline CDR1 and CDR2 sequences are MNHNS and SASEGT. V dropped 10 bases and J dropped 6 bases, with 19 bases sitting between them. This CDR3 is 13 amino acids long. This CDR3 reads CATLIPRSFEQYF. For the CDR3, the DNA is TGTGCCACCCTGATCCCACGATCGTTCGAGCAGTACTTC.

V is TRBV29-1 and J is TRBJ2-4; D is perhaps TRBD1 (5 bases). Germline CDR1 reads SQVTM; CDR2 reads ANQGSEA. Deletions cut 6 bases from V and 5 bases from J, with 11 bases between. The CDR3 spans 12 residues. The CDR3 loop reads CSVGTGENIQYF. As DNA, the CDR3 is TGCAGCGTAGGAACAGGAGAAAACATTCAGTACTTC. Looking up the rest from reference TRBV29-1 and TRBJ2-4 gives the full variable domain: SAVISQKPSRDICQRGTSLTIQCQVDSQVTMMFWYRQQPGQSLTLIATANQGSEATYESGFVIDKFPISRPNLTFSTLTVSNMSPEDSSIYLCSVGTGENIQYFGAGTRLSVL.

The CDR3 sequence is CASSPRLADAHEQYF. CDR3 DNA: TGTGCCAGCAGCCCCCGACTAGCGGATGCGCACGAGCAGTACTTC. The chain recombines TRBV9 with TRBJ2-7, with TRBD2 matching over 9 bases. The ends lost 4 bases at V and 5 bases at J; junction bases unmatched: 10. CDR1 is SGDLS and CDR2 is YYNGEE in the germline V gene. The CDR3 spans 15 residues.

Points on this clonotype: No conserved phenylalanine or tryptophan ends this CDR3, so it is likely a read error. The CDR3 DNA is TGTGCCACCAGCAGAGATAGAGGGGGTCTTTACGAGCAGTACTCC. The encoded protein is CATSRDRGGLYEQYS. The chain has TRBV15 and TRBJ2-7; possibly TRBD1 for D (6 bases). This CDR3 contains 15 residues. Germline V CDR1 and CDR2: LNHNV, YYDKDF (reference sequence). V was cut by 0 bases and J by 4 bases, with 13 bases left in between.

The chain joins TRBV18 to TRBJ1-2, with D possibly being TRBD1 (6 bases). There are 13 residues in the CDR3. V lost 2 bases to trimming and J lost 7 bases, with 11 bases between them. Per germline, CDR1 KGHSH and CDR2 LQKENI. The CDR3 region is CASSPEGVRGYTF. In DNA form, the CDR3 reads TGTGCCAGCTCACCAGAGGGGGTGCGTGGCTACACCTTC.

V gene TRBV11-2 combines with J gene TRBJ2-5; D possibly corresponds to TRBD1 (6 bases). Germline CDR1 is SGHAT and CDR2 is FQNNGV. This CDR3 is built from 16 residues. Trimming removed 1 base at V and 6 bases at J, with 18 bases between. The CDR3: CASSLGPGAAPKTQYF. The CDR3 DNA is TGTGCCAGCAGCTTAGGACCAGGGGCGGCTCCGAAGACCCAGTACTTC. The full variable domain, rest sourced from reference TRBV11-2 and TRBJ2-5, is EAGVAQSPRYKIIEKRQSVAFWCNPISGHATLYWYQQILGQGPKLLIQFQNNGVVDDSQLPKDRFSAERLKGVDSTLKIQPAKLEDSAVYLCASSLGPGAAPKTQYFGPGTRLLVL.

The rearrangement links TRBV10-3 to TRBJ2-7; no definite D call. The germline V gene has CDR1 ENHRY and CDR2 SYGVKD. With 0 bases removed from V and 2 bases from J, the gap between germline ends came to 11 bases. The CDR3 loop spans 15 amino acids. CDR3 loop: CAISESTTGPYEQYF. Written as DNA, the CDR3 is TGTGCCATCAGTGAGTCGACAACGGGCCCCTACGAGCAGTACTTC.

The rearrangement joins TRBV18 to TRBJ2-7, with D maybe TRBD2 (6 bases). The germline V gene has CDR1 KGHSH and CDR2 LQKENI. The CDR3 is 16 amino acids. V shed 0 bases and J shed 3 bases, with 15 bases lying between them. The CDR3 DNA sequence: TGTGCCAGCTCACCACCTCGGGCGGGGCCTAACTACGAGCAGTACTTC. Its protein product is CASSPPRAGPNYEQYF.

This clonotype was detected many times. The chain carries TRBV2 and TRBJ1-1; D gene uncertain. The CDR3 runs to 14 residues. Germline assignment: CDR1 SNHLY and CDR2 FYNNEI. V lost 4 bases to trimming and J lost 0 bases, with 9 bases between them. As DNA, the CDR3 is TGTGCCAGCAGTGCGGCGGGCATGAACACTGAAGCTTTCTTT. Protein: CASSAAGMNTEAFF. Full variable domain (outside the CDR3, taken from reference TRBV2 and TRBJ1-1): EPEVTQTPSHQVTQMGQEVILRCVPISNHLYFYWYRQILGQKVEFLVSFYNNEISEKSEIFDDQFSVERPDGSNFTLKIRSTKLEDSAMYFCASSAAGMNTEAFFGQGTRLTVV.

In DNA form, the CDR3 reads TGTGCCAGCAGTTTGGGGACAGGGTATACCGAGACCCAGTACTTC. Protein sequence: CASSLGTGYTETQYF. This chain links TRBV28 with TRBJ2-5, with TRBD1 matching 9 bases. This CDR3 region has 15 residues. CDR1 and CDR2 (germline): MDHEN, SYDVKM. V was clipped by 3 bases and J by 5 bases; unmatched bases: 7.

This clonotype was detected a few times. This rearrangement joins TRBV7-9 to TRBJ2-7, with 16 bases that match TRBD2. CDR1 is SEHNR and CDR2 is FQNEAQ in the germline V gene (reference sequence). V shed 0 bases, J shed 10 bases, and the junction held 3 bases outside the gene matches. The CDR3 has 15 amino acids. CDR3 bases: TGTGCCAGCAGCTTAGCGGGACTAGCGGGAGGGCAACAGTACTTC. As protein: CASSLAGLAGGQQYF.

This clonotype was seen a handful of times. The chain is built from TRBV20-1 and TRBJ1-4; D uncertain. CDR1 is DFQATT and CDR2 is SNEGSKA in the germline V gene (reference sequence). The CDR3 sequence is 15 residues long. Trimming shortened V by 1 base and J by 0 bases, and 9 bases separated the two germline ends. CDR3 loop: CSARATGTTNEKLFF. DNA for the CDR3: TGCAGTGCTAGAGCTACGGGCACAACTAATGAAAAACTGTTTTTT.

The chain recombines TRBV29-1 with TRBJ1-2; D gene unclear. This CDR3 comprises 10 residues. V lost 4 bases, J lost 7 bases, and 7 bases lay in between. In germline, CDR1 is SQVTM, CDR2 ANQGSEA. CDR3 DNA: TGCAGCGTTGCAGTAGGTGGCTACACCTTC. It specifies CSVAVGGYTF.

This clonotype appeared once. CDR3 amino acids: CASCLTGASYEQYF. CDR3 in DNA: TGTGCCAGCTGCCTTACAGGGGCATCCTACGAGCAGTACTTC. The chain couples TRBV28 to TRBJ2-7; 7 nucleotides line up with TRBD1. The ends lost 8 bases at V and 1 base at J; junction bases unmatched: 8. This CDR3 contains 14 residues. Per germline, CDR1 MDHEN and CDR2 SYDVKM. Supplemented by reference TRBV28 and TRBJ2-7, the full variable domain reads DVKVTQSSRYLVKRTGEKVFLECVQDMDHENMFWYRQDPGLGLRLIYFSYDVKMKEKGDIPEGYSVSREKKERFSLILESASTNQTSMYLCASCLTGASYEQYFGPGTRLTVT.

This chain connects TRBV6-1 to TRBJ2-2; D uncertain. CDR1 is MNHNS, CDR2 SASEGT, per germline. The V end was cut by 6 bases, the J end by 6 bases, with 11 bases between. The CDR3 extends over 13 amino acids. The chain's CDR3 is CASRDDVPGELFF. The CDR3 coding sequence is TGTGCCAGCAGGGACGATGTGCCCGGGGAGCTGTTTTTT.